Described below is a single T cell receptor beta chain sequence and its context. Its matching antigen is unknown. Only in-frame clones appear in the TCRdb table, and some are missing; sequencing was by immunoSEQ multiplex PCR. The table lists about 82,000 clones, around 90% of them singletons. The data derive from a study of siplizumab effects on memory and regulatory T cells. The CDR3 is 15 residues long. In germline, CDR1 is LNHDA, CDR2 SQIVND (reference sequence). V was cut by 3 bases and J by 1 base, with 13 bases left in between. Study-wide results and limits: The diversity of naive T cells seemed greater than that of memory cells, and their alloresponse contribution seemed major.

The sequence was obtained from a human donor in good health. Input material: Tregs sorted from blood. This chain connects TRBV19 to TRBJ2-7; D call uncertain. The CDR3: CASSISGVDSYEQYF. The CDR3 nucleotides are TGTGCCAGTAGTATCTCGGGTGTCGATTCCTACGAGCAGTACTTC.